This TCR beta chain is from a study of T cell responses to AZD1222 COVID-19 vaccine. Points from the study as a whole: Clonal diversity may have been underestimated, and the donors were mostly white British, with more females than males.

Assay: immunoSEQ multiplex PCR; the TCRdb copy retains only in-frame clones and omits some. The data show 130,000 to 150,000 clones, with 88% seen just once and around 16% held by the top ten. In the case of this clone: Its antigen is not known.

Between the trimmed V and J ends, which lost 4 bases and 1 base, there was a span of 14 bases. The CDR3 runs to 15 residues. Germline V CDR1 and CDR2: ENHRY, SYGVKD. The sample in question was peripheral blood, obtained on day 0 of AZD1222 vaccination. This TCR came from an adult in good health. The chain links TRBV10-3 to TRBJ2-7; D may correspond to TRBD1 or TRBD2 (6 bases each). The DNA of the CDR3 is TGTGCCATCAGTGCAGGGGACTTATCATCCTACGAGCAGTACTTC. Translation: CAISAGDLSSYEQYF.